In its sample, the clone carrying this TCR beta chain was seen once. Its antigen is currently unknown. This sample is part of a study of graft-versus-host responses after intestinal transplantation. As for the study in general: The whole recipient group had anti-thymocyte globulin induction followed by tacrolimus and steroids for around 3 years.

Losses at the gene ends were 5 bases for V and 5 bases for J; bases not matched to a gene: 5. The CDR3 sequence is 15 residues long. Germline CDR1 reads SEHNR; CDR2 reads FQNEAQ (reference sequence). This table comes from immunoSEQ multiplex PCR, and its TCRdb copy is limited to in-frame clones, with some not included. In the table there are more than 25,000 clones, 82% of which are singletons. Study-wide results and limits: Early after transplant, HvG clones declined as circulating GvH clones peaked. Allograft graft-versus-host to host-versus-graft clonal ratios ran high in patients with graft-donor T cell macrochimerism. In recipient marrow, GvH clones were found, and some appeared first in ileum or blood.

The receptor's source is a human donor who received an intestinal transplant. Sequences were derived from unstimulated CD4+ T cells sorted from spleen or lymph node cells, sampled before intestinal transplant. The gene calls are TRBV7-9 and TRBJ1-6; TRBD1 agrees at 8 bases. The CDR3 loop is CASSPGQGNNSPLHF. CDR3 nucleotides: TGTGCCAGCAGCCCAGGACAGGGTAATAATTCACCCCTCCACTTT.